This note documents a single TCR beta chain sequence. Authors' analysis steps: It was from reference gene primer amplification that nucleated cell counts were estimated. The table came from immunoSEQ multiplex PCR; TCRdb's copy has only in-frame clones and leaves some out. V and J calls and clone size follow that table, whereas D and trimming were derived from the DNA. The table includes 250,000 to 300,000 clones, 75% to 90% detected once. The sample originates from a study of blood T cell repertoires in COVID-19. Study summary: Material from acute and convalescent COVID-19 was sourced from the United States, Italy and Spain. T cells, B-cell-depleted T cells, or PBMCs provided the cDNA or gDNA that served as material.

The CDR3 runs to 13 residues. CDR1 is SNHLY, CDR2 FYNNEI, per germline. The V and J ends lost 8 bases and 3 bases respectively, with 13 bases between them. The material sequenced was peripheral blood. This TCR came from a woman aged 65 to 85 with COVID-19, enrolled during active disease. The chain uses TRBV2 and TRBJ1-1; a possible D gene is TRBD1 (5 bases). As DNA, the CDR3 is TGTGCCAGCTGCCGCGGGGGGGACACTGAAGCTTTCTTT. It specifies CASCRGGDTEAFF. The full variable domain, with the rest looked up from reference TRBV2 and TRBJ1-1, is EPEVTQTPSHQVTQMGQEVILRCVPISNHLYFYWYRQILGQKVEFLVSFYNNEISEKSEIFDDQFSVERPDGSNFTLKIRSTKLEDSAMYFCASCRGGDTEAFFGQGTRLTVV.